These 7 T cell receptor beta chains share one sample of origin, sequenced in a study of a mutant IDH1 vaccine in newly diagnosed glioma. For these receptors, no antigen is known. As to time point: week 11, during vaccination. The vaccine gave 300 ug of a 20-mer mutant IDH1 peptide subcutaneously per dose. Libraries were prepared by immunoSEQ multiplex PCR; TCRdb keeps only in-frame clonotypes and omits some of them. The profile shows under 55,000 clones, around nine tenths of them singletons. The sample consisted of PBMCs, taken from a glioma patient whose treatment included an IDH1 peptide vaccine. The receptors originated from a middle-aged man with glioma.

V and J are TRBV7-2 and TRBJ2-3; D unresolved. CDR1 is SGHTA, CDR2 FQGNSA, per germline. V was trimmed by 7 bases and J by 2 bases, leaving 16 bases between them. CDR3 length: 15 residues. The chain's CDR3 is CASKSGPRPTDTQYF. In DNA form, the CDR3 reads TGTGCCAGCAAATCTGGGCCCCGACCCACAGATACGCAGTATTTT.

This chain connects TRBV6-5 to TRBJ2-7; 7 nucleotides match TRBD1. From germline, CDR1 is MNHEY and CDR2 SVGAGI. The ends lost 6 bases at V and 4 bases at J; junction bases unmatched: 12. The CDR3 consists of 15 residues. In DNA form, the CDR3 reads TGTGCCAGCAGCTTAACGATAAACAGGGGATACGAGCAGTACTTC. Its translation: CASSLTINRGYEQYF.

CDR3 DNA: TGTGCCAGCAGGGGACAGATCACCTACGAGCAGTACTTC. Encoded protein: CASRGQITYEQYF. The rearrangement uses TRBV21-1 and TRBJ2-7; no DNA check was done on the table's D call, TRBD1. TRBV21-1 is annotated as a pseudogene. The CDR3 is 13 residues long.

The chain has TRBV14 and TRBJ2-1, with 8 bases lining up with TRBD1. Trimming at V came to 0 bases and at J to 3 bases, leaving 7 bases not matched to a gene. CDR3 length: 17 residues. CDR1 and CDR2 (germline): SGHDN, FVKESK. The CDR3 DNA reads as TGTGCCAGCAGCCAAGAAGGTCAGGGGGCGAGCTACAATGAGCAGTTCTTC. Its translation is CASSQEGQGASYNEQFF.

The rearrangement uses TRBV10-3 and TRBJ1-2; D remains ambiguous. CDR1 and CDR2 (germline): ENHRY, SYGVKD. The CDR3 is 15 amino acids. V dropped 0 bases and J dropped 2 bases, with 10 bases sitting between them. In DNA, the CDR3 is TGTGCCATCAGTGAGTCGCAACATGGAAACTATGGCTACACCTTC. Translation gives CAISESQHGNYGYTF.

The chain has TRBV6-5 and TRBJ1-2, with D possibly matching TRBD1 (5 bases). CDR3 size: 16 residues. V was pared by 2 bases and J by 2 bases, with 15 bases between. Germline CDR1 reads MNHEY; CDR2 reads SVGAGI. The DNA of the CDR3 is TGTGCCAGCAGTTACGGTCCTAGGGGCGGGAACTATGGCTACACCTTC. Protein: CASSYGPRGGNYGYTF.

The chain recombines TRBV4-2 with TRBJ1-2; 8 bases are shared with TRBD1. From germline, CDR1 is LGHNA and CDR2 YNFKEQ. The V segment lost 3 bases and the J segment 5 bases; nucleotides outside the gene matches: 8. The CDR3 consists of 15 residues. The DNA for the CDR3 is TGTGCCAGCAGCCAGAGCGACAGGGGATTGTATGGCTACACCTTC. Its protein product is CASSQSDRGLYGYTF.